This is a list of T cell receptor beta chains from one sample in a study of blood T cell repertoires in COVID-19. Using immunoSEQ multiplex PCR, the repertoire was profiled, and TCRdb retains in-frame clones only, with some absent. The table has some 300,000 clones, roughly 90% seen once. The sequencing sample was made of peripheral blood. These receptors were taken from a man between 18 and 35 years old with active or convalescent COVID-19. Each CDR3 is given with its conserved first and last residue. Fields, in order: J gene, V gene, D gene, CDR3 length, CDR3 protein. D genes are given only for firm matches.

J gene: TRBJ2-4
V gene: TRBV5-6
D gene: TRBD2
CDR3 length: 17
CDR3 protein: CASSSRQRGRAKNIQYF

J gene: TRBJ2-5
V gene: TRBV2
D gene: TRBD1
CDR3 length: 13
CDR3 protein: CASRGDSQETQYF

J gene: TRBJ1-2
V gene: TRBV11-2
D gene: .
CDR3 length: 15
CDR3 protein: CASSINPMAGHGYTF

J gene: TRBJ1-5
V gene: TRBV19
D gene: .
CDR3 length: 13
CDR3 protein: CASSVISNQPQHF

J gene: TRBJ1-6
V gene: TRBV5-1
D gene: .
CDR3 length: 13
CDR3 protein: CASSYDTNSPLHF

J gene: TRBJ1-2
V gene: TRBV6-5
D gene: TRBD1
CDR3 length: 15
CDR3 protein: CASSTSLGTGYGYTF

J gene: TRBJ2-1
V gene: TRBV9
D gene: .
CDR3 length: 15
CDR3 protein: CASSPRRLQYNEQFF

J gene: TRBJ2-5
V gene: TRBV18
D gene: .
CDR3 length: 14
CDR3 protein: CASSRTAGGETQYF

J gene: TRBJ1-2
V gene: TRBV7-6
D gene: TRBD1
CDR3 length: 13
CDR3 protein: CASSLQGAGGYTF

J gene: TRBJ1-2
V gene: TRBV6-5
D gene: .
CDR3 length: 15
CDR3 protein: CASSQTPPGAYGYTF

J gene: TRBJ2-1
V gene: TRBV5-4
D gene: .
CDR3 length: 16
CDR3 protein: CASSLPGAGSYNEQFF

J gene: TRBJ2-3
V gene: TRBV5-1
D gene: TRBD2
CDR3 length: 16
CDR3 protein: CASSPVSGGAADTQYF

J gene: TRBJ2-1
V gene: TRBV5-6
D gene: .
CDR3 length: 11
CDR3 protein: CASSASHEQFF

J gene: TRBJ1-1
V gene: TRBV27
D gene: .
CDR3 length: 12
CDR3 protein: CANSTQGTEAFF

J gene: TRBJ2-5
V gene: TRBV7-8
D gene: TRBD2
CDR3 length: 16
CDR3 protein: CASSLGLAVGGETQYF

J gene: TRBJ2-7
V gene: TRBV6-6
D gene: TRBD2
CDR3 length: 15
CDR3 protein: CASSTRSGTGYEQYF

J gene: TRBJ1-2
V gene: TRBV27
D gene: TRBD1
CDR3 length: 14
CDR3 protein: CASSHRGGAYGYTF

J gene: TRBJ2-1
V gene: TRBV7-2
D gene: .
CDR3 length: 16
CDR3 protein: CASSFGGARSYNEQFF

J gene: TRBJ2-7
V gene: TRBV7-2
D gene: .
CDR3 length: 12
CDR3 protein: CASSSELRRQYF

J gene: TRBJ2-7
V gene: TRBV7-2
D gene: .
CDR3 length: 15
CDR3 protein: CASSLDETSSYEQYF

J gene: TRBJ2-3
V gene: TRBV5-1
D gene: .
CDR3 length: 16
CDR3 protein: CASSPTSGISTDTQYF

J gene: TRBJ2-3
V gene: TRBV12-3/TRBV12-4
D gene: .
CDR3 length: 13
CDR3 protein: CASSFLVSDTQYF

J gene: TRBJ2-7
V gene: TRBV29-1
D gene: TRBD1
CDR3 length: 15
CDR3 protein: CSVVGTRDRGEEQYF

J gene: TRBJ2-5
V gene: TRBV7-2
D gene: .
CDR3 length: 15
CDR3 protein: CASSSPVHRKETQYF

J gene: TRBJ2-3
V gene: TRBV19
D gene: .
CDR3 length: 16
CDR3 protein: CASMGAREWGTDTQYF

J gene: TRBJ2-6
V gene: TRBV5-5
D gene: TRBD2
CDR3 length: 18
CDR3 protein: CASSPTSGGAAGANVLTF

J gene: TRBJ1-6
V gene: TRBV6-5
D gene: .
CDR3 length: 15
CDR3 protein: CAHRSGGGRNSPLHF

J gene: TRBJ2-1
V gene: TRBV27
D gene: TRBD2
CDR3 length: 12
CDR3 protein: CATLAGGNEQFF

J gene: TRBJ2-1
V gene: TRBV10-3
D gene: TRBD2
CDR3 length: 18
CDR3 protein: CAISSGLAGGSSYNEQFF

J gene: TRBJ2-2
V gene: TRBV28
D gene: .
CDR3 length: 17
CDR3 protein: CASSPRWLAPNTGELFF

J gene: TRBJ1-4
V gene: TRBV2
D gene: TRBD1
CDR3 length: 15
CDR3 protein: CASRTDRGVWEKLFF

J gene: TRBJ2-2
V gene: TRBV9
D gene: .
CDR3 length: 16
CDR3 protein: CASSVNPSVGTGELFF

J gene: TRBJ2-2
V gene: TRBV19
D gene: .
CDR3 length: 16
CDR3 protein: CASSIARFGDTGELFF

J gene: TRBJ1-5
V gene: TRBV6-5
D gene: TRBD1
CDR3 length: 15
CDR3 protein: CASRNSDRGGQPQHF

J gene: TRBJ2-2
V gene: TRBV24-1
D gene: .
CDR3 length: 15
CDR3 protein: CATSVYPAGSGELFF

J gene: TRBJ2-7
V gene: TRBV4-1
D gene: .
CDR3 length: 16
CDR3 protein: CASSQDFRGITYEQYF

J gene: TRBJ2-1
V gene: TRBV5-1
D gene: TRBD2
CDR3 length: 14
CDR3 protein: CASRGTNNYNEQFF

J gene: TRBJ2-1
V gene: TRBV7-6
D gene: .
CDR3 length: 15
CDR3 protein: CASSLVRGYYNEQFF

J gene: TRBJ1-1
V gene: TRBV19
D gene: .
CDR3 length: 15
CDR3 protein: CASSTPRRANTEAFF

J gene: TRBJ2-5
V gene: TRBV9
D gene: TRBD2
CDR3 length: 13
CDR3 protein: CASSETSEETQYF

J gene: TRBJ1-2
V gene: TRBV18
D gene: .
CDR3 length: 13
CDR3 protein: CASSPGGASGYTF

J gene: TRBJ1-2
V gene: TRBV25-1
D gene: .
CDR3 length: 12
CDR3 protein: CASSLANYGYTF

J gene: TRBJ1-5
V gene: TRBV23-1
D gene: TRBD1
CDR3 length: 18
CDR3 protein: CASNPKGQGGLGNQPQHF

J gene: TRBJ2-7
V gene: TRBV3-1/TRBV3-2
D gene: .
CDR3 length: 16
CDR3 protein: CASSHEITQGSYEQYF

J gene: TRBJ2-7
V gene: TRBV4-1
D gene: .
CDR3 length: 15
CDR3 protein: CASSQDLAVIYEQYF

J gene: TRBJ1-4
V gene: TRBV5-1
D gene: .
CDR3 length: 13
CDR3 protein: CASSFGVNEKLFF

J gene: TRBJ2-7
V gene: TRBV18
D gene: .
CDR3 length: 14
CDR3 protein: CASSPWGDRYEQYF

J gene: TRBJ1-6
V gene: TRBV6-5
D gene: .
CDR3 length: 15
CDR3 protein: CASSPNRVVSSPLHF

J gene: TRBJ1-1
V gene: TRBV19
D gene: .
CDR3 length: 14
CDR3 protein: CASSPGTLNTEAFF

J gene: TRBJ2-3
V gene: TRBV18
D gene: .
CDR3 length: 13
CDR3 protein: CASSPFGTDTQYF

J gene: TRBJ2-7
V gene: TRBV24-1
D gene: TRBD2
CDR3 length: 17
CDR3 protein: CATSDFQTTSGRYEQYF

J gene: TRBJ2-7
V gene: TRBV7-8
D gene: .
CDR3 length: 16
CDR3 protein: CASSQRGGTSSYEQYF

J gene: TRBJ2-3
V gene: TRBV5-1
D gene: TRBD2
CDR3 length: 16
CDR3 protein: CASSAYLAGGPDTQYF

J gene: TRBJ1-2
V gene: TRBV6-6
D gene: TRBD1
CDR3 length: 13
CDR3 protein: CASSPDRVEGYTF

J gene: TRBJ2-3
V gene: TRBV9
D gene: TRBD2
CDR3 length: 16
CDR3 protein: CASSPRLAGYTDTQYF

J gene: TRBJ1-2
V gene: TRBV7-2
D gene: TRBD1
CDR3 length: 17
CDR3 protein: CASSSPTGQGLNYGYTF

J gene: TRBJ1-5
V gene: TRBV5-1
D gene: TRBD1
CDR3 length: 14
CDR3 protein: CASSRDRENQPQHF

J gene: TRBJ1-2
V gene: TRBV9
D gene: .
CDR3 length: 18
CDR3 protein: CASSTTPTPDGKRGGYTF